This T cell receptor (beta chain) was captured in a study of blood T cell repertoires in COVID-19 (dated by TCRdb to the early 2020s). General notes on the study: The collaborator samples originated in the United States, Italy and Spain and spanned the acute and convalescent phases of COVID-19. The prospective study material was composed of cDNA or gDNA derived from T cells, B-cell-depleted T cells, or PBMCs. Subjects who had been exposed to COVID-19, were actively infected with it, or had recovered from it provided the deeply sampled blood TCRbeta repertoires that made up the dataset. The repertoires were released in a freely available public database meant as a resource for research on the immune response to SARS-CoV-2. The samples were drawn from two sources: the first 160 participants of the ongoing ImmuneRACE study, and 1,254 subjects contributed by 6 global collaborators. Nearly every sample came with metadata listing a de-identified subject ID, COVID-19 status, age in years and sex. Where HLA class I and class II types were available, the types were taken from metadata supplied by the sample provider, not from assay-based typing.

TCRbeta CDR3 regions were amplified from genomic DNA using the immunoSEQ Assay, a bias-controlled multiplex PCR. For the original study's pipeline: Nucleated cell counts per sample were estimated from amplification of reference gene primers within the assay. Sequence reads were collapsed and filtered to measure the absolute abundance of every unique TCRbeta CDR3 rearrangement. Productive Simpson clonality was computed per sample as the square root of Simpson's diversity index over productive rearrangements. This is the immuneACCESS table as TCRdb keeps it, with only in-frame sequences that have V and J called. A part of the clones is gone; compared with another copy, unresolved V genes explain less than half, and the rest is unexplained. Clone size and V and J calls were adopted from that table, with D and trimming inferred from the DNA. The sample includes about 65,000 clones, with 93% observed a single time. The ten largest account for 2.9% of the sample.

Broad study findings and their caveats: The amount of clinical and demographic metadata varied by source and participant and was provided uncurated.

For this clone: The specificity of this receptor is unknown. The sample holds no much larger clone one base away, and base qualities are not on file.

Taken from the germline V gene, the CDR1 and CDR2 loops are MRHNA and SNTAGT. Inclusive of the bounding cysteine and phenylalanine, the CDR3 is 14 residues long. Of the read, only the CDR3 DNA is kept; its 42 bases are in frame from base 1. V lost 4 bases and J lost 8 bases; the stretch between them is 15 bases long. Collaborating institutions collected whole blood in K2EDTA tubes following their own protocols. For TCRbeta analysis, collaborators shipped samples as frozen whole blood, isolated PBMCs, or DNA extracted from either of those sample types. Sequencing was performed on peripheral blood. Recombination linked TRBV6-4 to TRBJ2-1, with TRBD2 tentatively as D gene (6 bases match). The receptor comes from an older man with active COVID-19. The nucleotide sequence is TGTGCCAGCAGTGTTGCCGGGAGTTACGATGAGCAGTTCTTC. This yields the protein CASSVAGSYDEQFF.